This passage covers 13 T cell receptor beta chains from one sample sequenced in a study of post-analysis software for immune sequencing data. Regarding the study as a whole: The study found TRBV5-6, TRBV5-1 and TRBV20-1 among about five TRBV segments more frequent in patients than controls.

The antigens for these receptors are not known. Unique molecular identifiers tagged the TCR beta cDNA libraries. Each CDR3 protein gets one entry after TCRdb re-called the PCR reads with MiXCR. The data show a few hundred thousand distinct CDR3 sequences, with around 31% seen just once and roughly 6% held by the top ten. The sequencing sample was made of blood. These TCRs come from a girl between 2 and 17 years old with multiple sclerosis.

In its sample, this clonotype was seen a few times. The genes are TRBV5-1 and TRBJ1-4, with 7 nucleotides matching TRBD1. Germline CDR1 is SGHRS and CDR2 is YFSETQ. The CDR3 runs to 15 residues. The V segment lost 3 bases and the J segment 7 bases; nucleotides outside the gene matches: 9. CDR3 DNA: TGCGCCAGCAGCTATTCTGCCCAGGGGGGTGAAAAACTGTTTTTT. Protein: CASSYSAQGGEKLFF.

The chain employs TRBV7-9 and TRBJ1-5; D remains ambiguous. Trimming cost V 9 bases and J 0 bases, with 12 bases left between them. Per the germline V gene, CDR1 is SEHNR and CDR2 is FQNEAQ (reference sequence). The CDR3 sequence is 14 residues long. The CDR3 DNA reads TGTGCCAGTGACCCGGGATTTAGCAATCAGCCCCAGCATTTT. Protein product: CASDPGFSNQPQHF.

The rearrangement links TRBV6-5 to TRBJ2-3; 7 bases align to TRBD1. Germline V gene lookup returns CDR1 MNHEY and CDR2 SVGAGI. J was trimmed by 3 bases and V by 5 bases; bases with no gene match: 8. The CDR3 runs to 15 residues. The CDR3 coding sequence is TGTGCCAGCAGTCCGACAGGGTCGGGTACAGATACGCAGTATTTT. It codes for CASSPTGSGTDTQYF.

This clonotype was counted a few times. The rearrangement links TRBV12-3 or TRBV12-4 to TRBJ1-2; D possibly corresponds to TRBD1 (5 bases). This CDR3 spans 15 amino acids. Trimming removed 1 base from V and 2 bases from J, with 11 bases in between. The CDR3 region is CASSLVGRLNYGYTF. DNA for the CDR3: TGTGCCAGCAGTTTAGTGGGACGGCTAAACTATGGCTACACCTTC.

The genes are TRBV14 and TRBJ2-4, with D uncertain. The DNA end favors TRBJ2-7, so the J call may be wrong. The length of the CDR3 is 13 residues. In germline, CDR1 is SGHDN, CDR2 FVKESK. The chain's CDR3 is CASSQAGSREQYF. The CDR3 DNA follows: TGTGCCAGCAGCCAAGCGGGCTCCCGCGAGCAGTACTTC.

The chain couples TRBV7-2 to TRBJ2-5, with D perhaps matching TRBD1 or TRBD2 (6 bases each). The CDR3 is 17 residues long. Germline V gives CDR1 SGHTA, CDR2 FQGNSA. The V end was cut by 4 bases, the J end by 1 base, with 19 bases between. The CDR3 DNA is TGTGCCAGCAGCTCCAGCCCGGGGGCGTTCCGCCAAGAGACCCAGTACTTC. This gives the protein CASSSSPGAFRQETQYF.

The chain uses TRBV20-1 and TRBJ1-2; 7 bases are a match to TRBD1. V lost 4 bases, J lost 3 bases, and 2 bases stayed unmatched. The CDR3 consists of 12 residues. CDR1 and CDR2 from the germline V gene are DFQATT and SNEGSKA (reference sequence). This CDR3 is CSAKTGHYGYTF. The CDR3 nucleotides are TGCAGTGCTAAGACAGGGCACTATGGCTACACCTTC.

This clonotype was observed a handful of times. The CDR3 loop is CASSEARKGSDEQFF. The CDR3 nucleotides read TGTGCCAGCAGTGAAGCGCGAAAAGGGAGCGATGAGCAGTTCTTC. The chain is built from TRBV2 and TRBJ2-1, with a possible D match to TRBD2 (5 bases). Between the trimmed V and J ends, which lost 0 bases and 8 bases, there was a span of 14 bases. CDR1 SNHLY and CDR2 FYNNEI come from the germline V gene. This CDR3 region has 15 residues.

This chain connects TRBV11-3 to TRBJ1-1, with D unresolved. The germline gives CDR1 SGHNT, CDR2 YENEEA. The CDR3 totals 13 residues. Trimming removed 5 bases from V and 4 bases from J, with 11 bases in between. Written as DNA, the CDR3 is TGTGCCAGCAGCCCGCGCGAGGGCACTGAAGCTTTCTTT. Translation gives CASSPREGTEAFF.

The rearrangement links TRBV4-2 to TRBJ1-5; TRBD1 matches at 8 bases. The CDR3 consists of 15 residues. J was trimmed by 5 bases and V by 10 bases; bases with no gene match: 13. Germline assignment: CDR1 LGHNA and CDR2 YNFKEQ. In nucleotides, the CDR3 is TGTGCCACCGCGAAAGACAGGGGAAGAGATCAGCCCCAGCATTTT. Residues: CATAKDRGRDQPQHF.

V usage is TRBV7-6 and J usage is TRBJ2-7; 11 positions agree with TRBD1. V was pared by 2 bases and J by 6 bases, with 6 bases of the junction left unmatched. Germline V gene lookup returns CDR1 SGHVS and CDR2 FNYEAQ. The CDR3 consists of 15 residues. CDR3 in amino acids: CASSLIGDRGAEQYF. CDR3 nucleotides: TGTGCCAGCAGCTTAATAGGGGACAGGGGGGCCGAGCAGTACTTC.

The V and J genes are TRBV7-9 and TRBJ2-4, with 8 bases matching TRBD2. The CDR3 length is 13 residues. Trimming cost V 6 bases and J 13 bases; bases outside gene matches: 11. Per germline, CDR1 SEHNR and CDR2 FQNEAQ (reference sequence). The DNA of the CDR3 is TGTGCCAGCAGGGGACTAGTGGAACTAGAGCAGTACTTC. It translates to CASRGLVELEQYF.

The V and J genes are TRBV4-1 and TRBJ1-6, with TRBD1 as a possible D gene (5 bases). The CDR3 extends over 15 amino acids. Germline V gene data show CDR1 as MGHRA and CDR2 as YSYEKL. V lost 1 base and J lost 7, with 11 bases in between. CDR3 nucleotide sequence: TGCGCCAGCAGCCAAGGGCGCGGGGGAAATTCACCCCTCCACTTT. It translates to CASSQGRGGNSPLHF.